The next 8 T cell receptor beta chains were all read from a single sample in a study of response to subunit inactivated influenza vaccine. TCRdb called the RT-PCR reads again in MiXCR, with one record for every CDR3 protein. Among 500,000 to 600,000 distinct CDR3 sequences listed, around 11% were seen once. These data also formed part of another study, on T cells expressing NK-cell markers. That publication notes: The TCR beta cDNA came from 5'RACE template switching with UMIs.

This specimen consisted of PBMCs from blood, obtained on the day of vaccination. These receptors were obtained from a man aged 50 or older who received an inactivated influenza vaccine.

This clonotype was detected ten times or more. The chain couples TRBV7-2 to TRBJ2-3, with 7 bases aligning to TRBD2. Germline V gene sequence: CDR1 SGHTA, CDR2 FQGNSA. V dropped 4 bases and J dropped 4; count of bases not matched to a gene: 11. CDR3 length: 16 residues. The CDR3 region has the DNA TGTGCCAGCAGCTCCCGACTAGCCGTCTCCGCAGATACGCAGTATTTT. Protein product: CASSSRLAVSADTQYF.

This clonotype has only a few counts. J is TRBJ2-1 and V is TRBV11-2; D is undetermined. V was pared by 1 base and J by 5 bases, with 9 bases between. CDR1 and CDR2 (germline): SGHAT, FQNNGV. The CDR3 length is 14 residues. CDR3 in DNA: TGTGCCAGCAGCTTAGGGCTCGGAAACAATGAGCAGTTCTTC. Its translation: CASSLGLGNNEQFF.

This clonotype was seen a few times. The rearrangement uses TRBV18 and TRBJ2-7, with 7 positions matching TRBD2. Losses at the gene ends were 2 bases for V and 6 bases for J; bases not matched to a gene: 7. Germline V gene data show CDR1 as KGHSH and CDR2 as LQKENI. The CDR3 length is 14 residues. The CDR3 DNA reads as TGTGCCAGCTCACCAGGGGGAGGGCCCGTCGAGCAGTACTTC. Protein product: CASSPGGGPVEQYF.

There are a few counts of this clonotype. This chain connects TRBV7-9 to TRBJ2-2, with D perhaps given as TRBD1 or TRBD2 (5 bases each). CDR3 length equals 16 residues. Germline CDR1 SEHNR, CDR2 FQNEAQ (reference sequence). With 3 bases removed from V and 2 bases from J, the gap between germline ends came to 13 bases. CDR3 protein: CASSFLRGPNTGELFF. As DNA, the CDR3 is TGTGCCAGCAGCTTTCTGAGGGGACCAAACACCGGGGAGCTGTTTTTT.

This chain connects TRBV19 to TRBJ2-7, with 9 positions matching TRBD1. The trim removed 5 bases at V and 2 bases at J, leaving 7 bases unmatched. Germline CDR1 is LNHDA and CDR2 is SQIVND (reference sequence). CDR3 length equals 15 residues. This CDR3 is CASSQGTGLTYEQYF. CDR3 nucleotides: TGTGCCAGTAGTCAGGGGACAGGGTTAACCTACGAGCAGTACTTC.

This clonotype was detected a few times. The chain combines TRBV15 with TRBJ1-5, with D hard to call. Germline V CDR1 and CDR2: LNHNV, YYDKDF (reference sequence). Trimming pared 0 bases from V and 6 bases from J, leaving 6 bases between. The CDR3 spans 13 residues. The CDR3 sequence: CATSREISQPQHF. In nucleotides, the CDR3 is TGTGCCACCAGCAGAGAGATCTCTCAGCCCCAGCATTTT.

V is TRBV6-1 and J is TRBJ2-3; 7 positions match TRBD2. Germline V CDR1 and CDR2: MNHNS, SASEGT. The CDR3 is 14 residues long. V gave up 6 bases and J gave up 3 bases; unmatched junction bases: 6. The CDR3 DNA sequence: TGTGCCAGCAGCCTCGGGGGGATTACAGATACGCAGTATTTT. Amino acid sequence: CASSLGGITDTQYF.

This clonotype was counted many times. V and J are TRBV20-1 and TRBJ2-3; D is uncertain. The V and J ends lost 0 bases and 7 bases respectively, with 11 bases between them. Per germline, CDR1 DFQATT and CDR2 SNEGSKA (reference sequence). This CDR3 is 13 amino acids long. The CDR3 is CSARELRMHTQYF. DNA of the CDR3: TGCAGTGCTAGAGAGCTCCGGATGCATACGCAGTATTTT.